This TCR beta chain was obtained from a study of blood T cell repertoires in COVID-19. Only in-frame clones appear in the TCRdb table, and some are missing; sequencing was by immunoSEQ multiplex PCR. The sample holds 200,000 to 250,000 clones, approximately 90% seen once. Germline V CDR1 and CDR2: GTSNPN, SVGIG (reference sequence). The CDR3 contains 13 residues. V shed 2 bases and J shed 1 base, with 8 bases lying between them. The TCR sequence derives from a man aged 45-60 years who had been exposed to COVID-19. The chain has TRBV30 and TRBJ1-1, with no clear D. Sequencing was done on a sample of PBMCs or T cells enriched from blood (not recorded which). The chain's CDR3 is CAWSNNRNTEAFF. CDR3 in DNA: TGTGCCTGGAGTAATAACAGGAACACTGAAGCTTTCTTT. Using reference TRBV30 and TRBJ1-1 for the parts outside the CDR3, the full variable domain is SQTIHQWPATLVQPVGSPLSLECTVEGTSNPNLYWYRQAAGRGLQLLFYSVGIGQISSEVPQNLSASRPQDRQFILSSKKLLLSDSGFYLCAWSNNRNTEAFFGQGTRLTVV.